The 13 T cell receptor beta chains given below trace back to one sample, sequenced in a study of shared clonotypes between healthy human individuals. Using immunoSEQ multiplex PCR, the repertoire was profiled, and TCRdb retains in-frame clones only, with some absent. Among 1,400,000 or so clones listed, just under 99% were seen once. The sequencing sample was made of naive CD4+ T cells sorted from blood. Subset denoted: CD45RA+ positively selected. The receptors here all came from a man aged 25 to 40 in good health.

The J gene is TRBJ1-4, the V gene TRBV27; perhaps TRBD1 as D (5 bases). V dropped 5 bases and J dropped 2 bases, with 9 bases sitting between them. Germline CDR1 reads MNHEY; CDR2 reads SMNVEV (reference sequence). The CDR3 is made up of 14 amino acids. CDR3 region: CASSRRVTNEKLFF. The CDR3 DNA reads TGTGCCAGCAGTCGCAGGGTCACTAATGAAAAACTGTTTTTT.

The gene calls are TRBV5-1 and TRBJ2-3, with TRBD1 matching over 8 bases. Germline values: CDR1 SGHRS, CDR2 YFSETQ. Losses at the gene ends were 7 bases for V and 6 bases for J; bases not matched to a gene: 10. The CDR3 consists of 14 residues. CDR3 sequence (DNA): TGCGCCAGCCAGACAGGGGTATCAGGGGATACGCAGTATTTT. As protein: CASQTGVSGDTQYF.

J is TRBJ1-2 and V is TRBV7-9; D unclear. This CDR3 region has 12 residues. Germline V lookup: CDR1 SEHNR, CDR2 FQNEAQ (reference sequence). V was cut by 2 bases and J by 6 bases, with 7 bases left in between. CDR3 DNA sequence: TGTGCCAGCAGCTTACAAAGTAATGGCTACACCTTC. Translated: CASSLQSNGYTF.

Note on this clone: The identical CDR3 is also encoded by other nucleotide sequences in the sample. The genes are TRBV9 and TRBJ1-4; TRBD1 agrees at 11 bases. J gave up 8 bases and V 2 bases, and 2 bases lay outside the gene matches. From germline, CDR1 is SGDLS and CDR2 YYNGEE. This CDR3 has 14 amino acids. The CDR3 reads CASSVGQGGEKLFF. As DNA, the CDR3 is TGTGCCAGCAGCGTGGGACAGGGGGGCGAAAAACTGTTTTTT.

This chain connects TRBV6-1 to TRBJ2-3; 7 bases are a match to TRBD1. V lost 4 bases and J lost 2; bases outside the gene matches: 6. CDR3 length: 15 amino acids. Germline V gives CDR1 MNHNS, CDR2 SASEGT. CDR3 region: CASSAWDSNTDTQYF. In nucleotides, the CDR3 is TGTGCCAGCAGTGCCTGGGACAGTAACACAGATACGCAGTATTTT.

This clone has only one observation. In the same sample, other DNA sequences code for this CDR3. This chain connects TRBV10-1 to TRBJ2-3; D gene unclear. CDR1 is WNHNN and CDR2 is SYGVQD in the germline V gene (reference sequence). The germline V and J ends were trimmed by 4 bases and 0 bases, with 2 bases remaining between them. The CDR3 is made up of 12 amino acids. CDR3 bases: TGCGCCAGCAGTGCGAGCACAGATACGCAGTATTTT. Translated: CASSASTDTQYF.

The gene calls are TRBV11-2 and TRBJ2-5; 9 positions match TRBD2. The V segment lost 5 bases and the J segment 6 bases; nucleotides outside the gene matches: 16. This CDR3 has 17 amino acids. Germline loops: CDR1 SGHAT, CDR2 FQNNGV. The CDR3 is CASSQDRSGSPPKTQYF. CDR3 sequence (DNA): TGTGCCAGCAGCCAAGACCGTAGCGGGAGCCCTCCCAAGACCCAGTACTTC.

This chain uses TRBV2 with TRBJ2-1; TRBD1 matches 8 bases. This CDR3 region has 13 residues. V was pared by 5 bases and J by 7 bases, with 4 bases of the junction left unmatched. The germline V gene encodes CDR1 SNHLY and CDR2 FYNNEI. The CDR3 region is CASSRQGFNEQFF. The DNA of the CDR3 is TGTGCCAGCAGTCGACAGGGGTTTAATGAGCAGTTCTTC.

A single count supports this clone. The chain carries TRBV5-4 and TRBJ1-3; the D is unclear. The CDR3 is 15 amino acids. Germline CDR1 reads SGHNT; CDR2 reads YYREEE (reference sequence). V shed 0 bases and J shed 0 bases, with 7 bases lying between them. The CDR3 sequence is CASSLAANSGNTIYF. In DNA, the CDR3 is TGTGCCAGCAGCTTGGCAGCGAACTCTGGAAACACCATATATTTT.

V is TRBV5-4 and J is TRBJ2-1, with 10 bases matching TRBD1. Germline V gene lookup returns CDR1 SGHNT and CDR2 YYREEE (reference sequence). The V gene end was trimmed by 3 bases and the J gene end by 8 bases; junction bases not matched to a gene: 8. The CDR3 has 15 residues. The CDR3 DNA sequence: TGTGCCAGCAGCTCCCCGGGACAGGGGATCGATGAGCAGTTCTTC. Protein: CASSSPGQGIDEQFF.

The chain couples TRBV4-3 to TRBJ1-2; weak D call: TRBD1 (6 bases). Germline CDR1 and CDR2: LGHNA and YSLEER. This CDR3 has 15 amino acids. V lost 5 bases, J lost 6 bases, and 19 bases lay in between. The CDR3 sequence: CASSYRAGDENGYTF. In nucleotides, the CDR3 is TGCGCCAGCAGCTACAGGGCAGGGGACGAGAATGGCTACACCTTC.

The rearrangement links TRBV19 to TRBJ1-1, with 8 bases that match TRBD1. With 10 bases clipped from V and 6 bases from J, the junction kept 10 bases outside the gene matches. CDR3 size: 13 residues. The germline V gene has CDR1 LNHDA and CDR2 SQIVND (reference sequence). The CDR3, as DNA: TGTGCCACCACACCACAGGGGGACGCTGAAGCTTTCTTT. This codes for CATTPQGDAEAFF. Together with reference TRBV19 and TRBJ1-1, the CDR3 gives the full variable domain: DGGITQSPKYLFRKEGQNVTLSCEQNLNHDAMYWYRQDPGQGLRLIYYSQIVNDFQKGDIAEGYSVSREKKESFPLTVTSAQKNPTAFYLCATTPQGDAEAFFGQGTRLTVV.

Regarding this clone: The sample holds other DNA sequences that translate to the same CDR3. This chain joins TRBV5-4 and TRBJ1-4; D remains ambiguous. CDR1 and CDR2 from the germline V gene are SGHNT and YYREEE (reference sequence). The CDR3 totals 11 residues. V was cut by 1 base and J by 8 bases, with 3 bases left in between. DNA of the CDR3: TGTGCCAGCAGCTTGAACGAAAAACTGTTTTTT. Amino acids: CASSLNEKLFF.